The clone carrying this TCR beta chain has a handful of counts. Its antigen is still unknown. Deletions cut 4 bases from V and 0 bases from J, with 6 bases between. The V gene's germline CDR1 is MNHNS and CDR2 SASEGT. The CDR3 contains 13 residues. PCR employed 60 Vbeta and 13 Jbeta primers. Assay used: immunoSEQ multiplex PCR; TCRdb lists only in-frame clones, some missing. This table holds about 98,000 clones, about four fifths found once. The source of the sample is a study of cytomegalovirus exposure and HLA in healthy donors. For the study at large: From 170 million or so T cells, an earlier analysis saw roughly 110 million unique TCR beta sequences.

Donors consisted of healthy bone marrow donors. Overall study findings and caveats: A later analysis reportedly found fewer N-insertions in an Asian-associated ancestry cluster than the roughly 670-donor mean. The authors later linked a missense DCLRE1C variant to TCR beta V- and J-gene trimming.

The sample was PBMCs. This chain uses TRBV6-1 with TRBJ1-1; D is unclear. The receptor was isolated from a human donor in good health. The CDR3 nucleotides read TGTGCCAGCAGTGTAGTAATGAACACTGAAGCTTTCTTT. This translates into CASSVVMNTEAFF.